These 9 T cell receptor beta chains came from one sample sequenced in a study of shared clonotypes between healthy human individuals. Profiled with immunoSEQ multiplex PCR; TCRdb holds only in-frame clones, not every one. The profile covers around 1.1 million clones, with approximately 77% appearing a single time and roughly 0.83% taken by the ten largest. The material sequenced was memory CD4+ T cells from PBMCs. Regarding subset: CD45RA-negative fraction. These receptors all come from a man younger than 30 in good health. Some clones in this sample may be carry-over from other donors' samples.

Only a few counts were recorded for this clone. The sample holds other DNA sequences that translate to the same CDR3. V gene TRBV5-4 combines with J gene TRBJ1-1; D not resolved. Germline-derived CDR1 and CDR2 are SGHNT and YYREEE (reference sequence). Between the trimmed V and J ends, which lost 1 base and 0 bases, there was a span of 7 bases. This CDR3 is built from 14 residues. CDR3 residues: CASSLSQVNTEAFF. In DNA form, the CDR3 reads TGTGCCAGCAGCTTGAGTCAGGTGAACACTGAAGCTTTCTTT.

This chain connects TRBV4-3 to TRBJ2-5; the match to TRBD2 covers 10 bases. The last part of the DNA fits TRBJ2-7 better; the J call may be wrong. The CDR3 is 15 residues long. Germline V gives CDR1 LGHNA, CDR2 YSLEER. The CDR3 loop reads CASSPWTSGTYEQYF. The CDR3 DNA reads TGCGCCAGCAGCCCCTGGACTAGCGGAACATACGAGCAGTACTTC.

The V call is TRBV7-3, the J call TRBJ2-1; 9 bases are shared with TRBD2. The germline CDR1 and CDR2 sequences are SGHTA and FQGTGA. The CDR3 is 15 residues long. V was clipped by 3 bases and J by 9 bases; unmatched bases: 9. The CDR3 DNA follows: TGTGCCAGCAGCTTCGCGGGAGGGATTGAGGGTGAGCAGTTCTTC. Protein sequence: CASSFAGGIEGEQFF.

Comments on this clone: The identical CDR3 is also encoded by other nucleotide sequences in the sample. The chain has TRBV10-3 and TRBJ2-5; 10 bases are a match to TRBD1. V dropped 0 bases and J dropped 4; count of bases not matched to a gene: 2. The CDR3 sequence is 15 residues long. From germline, CDR1 is ENHRY and CDR2 SYGVKD. The CDR3 sequence is CAISESRDRGETQYF. In nucleotides, the CDR3 is TGTGCCATCAGTGAGTCCCGGGACAGGGGAGAGACCCAGTACTTC.

The gene calls are TRBV7-2 and TRBJ2-7; 8 bases line up with TRBD1. Germline CDR1 SGHTA, CDR2 FQGNSA. V was clipped by 5 bases and J by 7 bases; unmatched bases: 10. The CDR3 covers 14 residues. The CDR3 nucleotides are TGTGCCAGCAGCAACTTGGACAGGGCCTGGGAGCAGTACTTC. This sequence encodes CASSNLDRAWEQYF.

This clone was seen a handful of times. CDR3 protein: CSVSKISVNTEAFF. In nucleotides, the CDR3 is TGCAGCGTTTCCAAGATCTCGGTGAACACTGAAGCTTTCTTT. The V gene is TRBV29-1, the J gene TRBJ1-1; D is undetermined. Germline V lookup: CDR1 SQVTM, CDR2 ANQGSEA. The ends were cut back, 5 bases at V and 0 bases at J, with 13 bases in the middle. The CDR3 has 14 amino acids.

The rearrangement joins TRBV2 to TRBJ1-5, with TRBD1 matching 7 bases. Trimming cost V 2 bases and J 3 bases; bases outside gene matches: 4. The CDR3 extends over 15 amino acids. Germline lookup yields CDR1 SNHLY and CDR2 FYNNEI. DNA for the CDR3: TGTGCCAGCAGTGAATACGGGACAGACAATCAGCCCCAGCATTTT. Translated, it gives CASSEYGTDNQPQHF.

This chain connects TRBV9 to TRBJ2-5; weak D call: TRBD2 (5 bases). Germline assignment: CDR1 SGDLS and CDR2 YYNGEE. V gave up 0 bases and J gave up 1 base, with 10 bases separating them. This CDR3 has 15 amino acids. CDR3 DNA sequence: TGTGCCAGCAGCGTAGACGCGGGCTTCCAAGAGACCCAGTACTTC. Residues: CASSVDAGFQETQYF.

The chain links TRBV28 to TRBJ1-5, with 7 bases that match TRBD1. The CDR3 contains 14 residues. The V segment lost 6 bases and the J segment 4 bases; nucleotides outside the gene matches: 6. Germline V lookup: CDR1 MDHEN, CDR2 SYDVKM. CDR3 residues: CASRPGGINQPQHF. DNA of the CDR3: TGTGCCAGCAGACCAGGGGGGATAAATCAGCCCCAGCATTTT.